Listed below are T cell receptor beta chains from one sample, sequenced in a study of shared clonotypes between healthy human individuals. Some clones are missing from TCRdb's copy, which holds only in-frame ones; the method was immunoSEQ multiplex PCR. The repertoire holds about 2.1 million clones, with just under 95% as singletons. The source material was naive CD8+ T cells from PBMCs. The origin of the receptors is a man in his late teens or twenties in good health. Some clones in this sample may be carry-over from other donors' samples. Both conserved end residues are part of each CDR3. A D gene is named only where the DNA matches it firmly. The size of a clone is reported for some rows only, either as once, few or many, or as a class for expanded clones.

TRBV30	TRBJ2-7	NA	NA	TGTGCCGGGATAAAGGGGTACGAGCAGTACTTC	CAGIKGYEQYF
TRBV28	TRBJ2-3	NA	TRBD2	TGTGCCAGCAGGGGGGGGCTAGCGGGAGCAGATACGCAGTATTTT	CASRGGLAGADTQYF
TRBV10-3	TRBJ2-1	NA	TRBD2	TGTGCCATCGGCGGACTAGCGGGAGATTTTGGCAATGAGCAGTTCTTC	CAIGGLAGDFGNEQFF
TRBV19	TRBJ2-2	NA	NA	TGTGCCAGTAGTGCCCTCGATATAGCCGTCAGAGCGAACACCGGGGAGCTGTTTTTT	CASSALDIAVRANTGELFF
TRBV10-3	TRBJ1-5	NA	NA	TGTGCCAGCCGGTCCGGCGATCAGCCCCAGCATTTT	CASRSGDQPQHF
TRBV27	TRBJ1-3	NA	NA	TGTGCCAGCAGTTTATCGGGCAGGGTCGGAAACACCATATATTTT	CASSLSGRVGNTIYF
TRBV7-6	TRBJ2-1	once	NA	TGTGCCAGCAGCTTAGTTGGCGAGGACAATGAGCAGTTCTTC	CASSLVGEDNEQFF
TRBV6-5	TRBJ1-1	NA	NA	TGTGCCAGCAGTCCCCTCTCCGTAACTGAAGCTTTCTTT	CASSPLSVTEAFF
TRBV19	TRBJ1-3	NA	NA	TGTGCCACTAGGGCGGCCGGATATGGAAACACCATATATTTT	CATRAAGYGNTIYF
TRBV11-2	TRBJ2-2	NA	TRBD1	TGTGCCAGCAGCGCCGACAGGGCGGGCACCGGGGAGCTGTTTTTT	CASSADRAGTGELFF
TRBV7-2	TRBJ2-7	NA	TRBD2	TGTGCCAGCAGCTTAGGTGCGGGGAGGGCCTTCTACGAGCAGTACTTC	CASSLGAGRAFYEQYF
TRBV6-6	TRBJ1-4	once	NA	TGTGCCAGCAGTTACTCGGGAGCCAGTGAAAAACTGTTTTTT	CASSYSGASEKLFF
TRBV19	TRBJ1-2	once	TRBD1	TGTGCCAGTAGTCTCCCCGGGGGACAGGGAAATTATGGCTACACCTTC	CASSLPGGQGNYGYTF
TRBV15	TRBJ2-7	NA	NA	TGTGCCACCAGCCCGGAGGTAGGCTACGAGCAGTACTTC	CATSPEVGYEQYF
TRBV4-3	TRBJ1-3	NA	NA	TGCGCCAGCAGCCAAGATACGGGCTCTGGAAACACCATATATTTT	CASSQDTGSGNTIYF
TRBV28	TRBJ2-2	NA	NA	TGTGCCAGCAGTCCCGGACAGATTTACACCGGGGAGCTGTTTTTT	CASSPGQIYTGELFF
TRBV5-1	TRBJ2-1	once	NA	TGCGCCAGCGCCGCATGGGTGGGCAATGAGCAGTTCTTC	CASAAWVGNEQFF
TRBV5-4	TRBJ2-1	once	NA	TGTGCCAGCAGCAACCGGGACGGACTCCTGCAGCAGTTCTTC	CASSNRDGLLQQFF
TRBV4-2	TRBJ1-2	NA	TRBD1	TGTGCCAGCAGCCAAGATAAAGGGACAGACCTCTATGGCTACACCTTC	CASSQDKGTDLYGYTF
TRBV7-9	TRBJ2-7	NA	NA	TGTGCCAGCAGCTTTGTCTCCCAAAACTACGAGCAGTACTTC	CASSFVSQNYEQYF
TRBV5-1	TRBJ2-1	NA	NA	TGCGCCAGCAGCCCCTCAGCTACCTCCTACAATGAGCAGTTCTTC	CASSPSATSYNEQFF
TRBV5-1	TRBJ2-7	NA	NA	TGCGCCAGCAGCTTGGAACCCTACGAGCAGTACTTC	CASSLEPYEQYF
TRBV6-5	TRBJ1-1	few	NA	TGTGCCAGCAGTTGGACAGACAACACTGAAGCTTTCTTT	CASSWTDNTEAFF
TRBV28	TRBJ2-7	NA	NA	TGTGCCAGCACAGAGAGCTCCTACGAGCAGTACTTC	CASTESSYEQYF
TRBV29-1	TRBJ2-5	NA	NA	TGCAGCGTTGAACCCCCGCGATGGGGAGAGACCCAGTACTTC	CSVEPPRWGETQYF